One sample yielded the 8 T cell receptor beta chains listed below, sequenced in a study of Ad26.COV2.S vaccination and SARS-CoV-2 variants. Treatment described: around 19 received Ad26.COV2.S at low or high dose, single or two shots; about five received placebo; per-sample allocation not given. The samples were gathered on day 63 after the first injection of vaccine or placebo. Some clones are missing from TCRdb's copy, which holds only in-frame ones; the method was immunoSEQ multiplex PCR. The sample consists of a few hundred thousand clones, around 90% of them appearing once. Source: peripheral blood, taken in a trial of Ad26.COV2.S vaccine versus placebo. These receptors all come from a person aged 18-60 years who received the Ad26.COV2.S COVID-19 vaccine or a placebo.

The rearrangement uses TRBV12-3 or TRBV12-4 and TRBJ2-7, with unresolved D. Trimming shortened V by 2 bases and J by 4 bases, and 9 bases separated the two germline ends. CDR3 size: 13 residues. The CDR3 protein is CASSLIGSYEQYF. CDR3 DNA sequence: TGTGCCAGCAGTTTAATCGGAAGTTACGAGCAGTACTTC.

V and J are TRBV3-1 (or the pseudogene TRBV3-2) and TRBJ2-7; TRBD1 agrees at 7 bases. V lost 0 bases, J lost 0 bases, and 2 bases stayed unmatched. This CDR3 spans 15 amino acids. Germline V lookup: CDR1 LGHDT, CDR2 YNNKEL (reference sequence). The CDR3 here is CASSQESGGSYEQYF. In DNA, the CDR3 is TGTGCCAGCAGCCAAGAGTCAGGGGGCTCCTACGAGCAGTACTTC.

This clone was seen a single time. The sample has other DNA sequences that encode this CDR3 too. The rearrangement joins TRBV5-1 to TRBJ2-3; 12 positions agree with TRBD2. There are 16 residues in the CDR3. V trimming: 4 bases; J trimming: 2 bases; junction bases outside the gene matches: 5. The germline V gene has CDR1 SGHRS and CDR2 YFSETQ. The CDR3 DNA is TGCGCCAGCAGCCTCGGACTAGCGGGAAACACAGATACGCAGTATTTT. Translated, it gives CASSLGLAGNTDTQYF.

The CDR3 nucleotides read TGTGCCATCAATGACCCGGGACAGGCCTCCTACGAGCAGTACTTC. This translates into CAINDPGQASYEQYF. The genes are TRBV10-3 and TRBJ2-7, with 8 bases that match TRBD1. V lost 7 bases and J lost 0; bases outside the gene matches: 8. Germline-derived CDR1 and CDR2 are ENHRY and SYGVKD. The CDR3 totals 15 residues.

The V call is TRBV18, the J call TRBJ2-7; D possibly matches TRBD1 or TRBD2 (5 bases each). V was pared by 3 bases and J by 5 bases, with 17 bases between. CDR3 length equals 15 residues. CDR1 KGHSH and CDR2 LQKENI come from the germline V gene. The CDR3 DNA sequence: TGTGCCAGCTCACCGCCCAGCCAGGGAGCGAACGAGCAGTACTTC. This encodes CASSPPSQGANEQYF. Full variable domain (rest looked up from reference TRBV18 and TRBJ2-7): NAGVMQNPRHLVRRRGQEARLRCSPMKGHSHVYWYRQLPEEGLKFMVYLQKENIIDESGMPKERFSAEFPKEGPSILRIQQVVRGDSAAYFCASSPPSQGANEQYFGPGTRLTVT.

The chain joins TRBV2 to TRBJ2-2, with D unclear. Trimming stripped 2 bases from V and 3 bases from J, with 7 bases between. Germline CDR1 and CDR2: SNHLY and FYNNEI. This CDR3 is built from 14 residues. The CDR3 sequence is CASSEIGDTGELFF. Here the CDR3 DNA reads TGTGCCAGCAGTGAAATTGGGGACACCGGGGAGCTGTTTTTT.

The rearrangement links TRBV6-5 to TRBJ2-7; tentative D call: TRBD1 (6 bases). The CDR3 contains 16 residues. Germline V lookup: CDR1 MNHEY, CDR2 SVGAGI. Trimming cost V 0 bases and J 1 base, with 13 bases left between them. The CDR3 reads CASSYSRQATSYEQYF. CDR3 DNA sequence: TGTGCCAGCAGTTACTCGAGACAGGCGACTTCCTACGAGCAGTACTTC.

This clone is a singleton in its sample. The chain employs TRBV30 and TRBJ2-3; 9 bases agree with TRBD1. The CDR3 is 15 residues long. Germline loops: CDR1 GTSNPN, CDR2 SVGIG (reference sequence). Trimming took 2 bases from V and 0 from J; bases not matched to a gene: 3. In DNA form, the CDR3 reads TGTGCCTGGAGTAGTGGGACAGGGAGCACAGATACGCAGTATTTT. This sequence encodes CAWSSGTGSTDTQYF.